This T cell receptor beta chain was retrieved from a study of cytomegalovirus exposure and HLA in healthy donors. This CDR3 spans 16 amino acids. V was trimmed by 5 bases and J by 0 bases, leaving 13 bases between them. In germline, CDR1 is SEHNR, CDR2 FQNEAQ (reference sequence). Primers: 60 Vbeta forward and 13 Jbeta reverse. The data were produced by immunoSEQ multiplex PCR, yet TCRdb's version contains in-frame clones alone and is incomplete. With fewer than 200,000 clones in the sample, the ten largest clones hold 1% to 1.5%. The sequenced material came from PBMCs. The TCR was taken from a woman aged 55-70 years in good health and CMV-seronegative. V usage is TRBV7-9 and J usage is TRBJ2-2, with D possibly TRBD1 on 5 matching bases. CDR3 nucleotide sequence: TGTGCCAGCAGCGTTGTTGGGGCCTCGAACACCGGGGAGCTGTTTTTT. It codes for CASSVVGASNTGELFF.